In its sample, the clone carrying this T cell receptor (beta chain) was seen a few times. This entry comes from a study of blood T cell repertoires in COVID-19. Study-wide context: Italy, Spain and the United States were the sources of the convalescent and acute COVID-19 samples.

Data came from immunoSEQ multiplex PCR; TCRdb stores just in-frame clones and leaves some out. In the table there are 250,000 to 300,000 clones, roughly nine tenths of which are singletons. This CDR3 has 13 amino acids. Germline V gives CDR1 MDHEN, CDR2 SYDVKM. V gave up 10 bases and J gave up 2 bases, with 12 bases separating them. Cohort assignment relied on participant-reported clinical history. A case of COVID-19 had been met by exposed participants within 2 weeks before study entry. The V and J genes are TRBV28 and TRBJ1-5; TRBD1 might be the D (5 bases). This TCR was sampled from a woman in her forties or fifties who had been exposed to COVID-19. The sample consisted of PBMCs or T cells enriched from blood (not recorded which). The CDR3 spells CATGGVGNQPQHF. In DNA form, the CDR3 reads TGTGCCACAGGAGGGGTGGGCAATCAGCCCCAGCATTTT.